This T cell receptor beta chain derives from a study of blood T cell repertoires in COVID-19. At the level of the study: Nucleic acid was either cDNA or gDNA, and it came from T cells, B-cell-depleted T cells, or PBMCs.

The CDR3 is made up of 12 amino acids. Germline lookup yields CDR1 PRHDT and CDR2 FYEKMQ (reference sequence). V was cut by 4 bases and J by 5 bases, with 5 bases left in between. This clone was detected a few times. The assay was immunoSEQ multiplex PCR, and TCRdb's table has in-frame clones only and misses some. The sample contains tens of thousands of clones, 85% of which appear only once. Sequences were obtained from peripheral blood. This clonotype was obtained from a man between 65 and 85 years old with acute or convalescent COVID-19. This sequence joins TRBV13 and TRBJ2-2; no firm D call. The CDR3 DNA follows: TGTGCCAGCAGCTCAGTTACCGGGGAGCTGTTTTTT. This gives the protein CASSSVTGELFF. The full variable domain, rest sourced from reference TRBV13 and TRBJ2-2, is AAGVIQSPRHLIKEKRETATLKCYPIPRHDTVYWYQQGPGQDPQFLISFYEKMQSDKGSIPDRFSAQQFSDYHSELNMSSLELGDSALYFCASSSVTGELFFGEGSRLTVL.